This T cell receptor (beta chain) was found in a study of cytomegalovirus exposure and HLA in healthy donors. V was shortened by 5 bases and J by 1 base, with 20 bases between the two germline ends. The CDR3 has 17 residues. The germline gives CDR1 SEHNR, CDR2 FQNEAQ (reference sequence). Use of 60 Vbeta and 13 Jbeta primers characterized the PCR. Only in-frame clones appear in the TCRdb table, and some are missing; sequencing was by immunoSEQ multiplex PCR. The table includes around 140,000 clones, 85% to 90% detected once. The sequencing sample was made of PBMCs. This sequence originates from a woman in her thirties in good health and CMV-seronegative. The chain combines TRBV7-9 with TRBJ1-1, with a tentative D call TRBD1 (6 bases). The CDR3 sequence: CASSVDRPPGRNTEAFF. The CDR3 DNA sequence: TGTGCCAGCAGCGTAGACAGGCCCCCAGGACGGAACACTGAAGCTTTCTTT.